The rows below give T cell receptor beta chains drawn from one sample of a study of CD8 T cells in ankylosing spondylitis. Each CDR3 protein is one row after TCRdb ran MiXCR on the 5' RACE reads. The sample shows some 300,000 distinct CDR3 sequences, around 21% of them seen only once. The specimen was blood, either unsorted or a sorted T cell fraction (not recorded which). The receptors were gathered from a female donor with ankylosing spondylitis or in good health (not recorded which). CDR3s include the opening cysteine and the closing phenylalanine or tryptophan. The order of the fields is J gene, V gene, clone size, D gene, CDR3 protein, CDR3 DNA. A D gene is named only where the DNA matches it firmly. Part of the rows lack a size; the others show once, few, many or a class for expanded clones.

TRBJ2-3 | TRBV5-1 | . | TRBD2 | CASSLGLAVVTDTQYF | TGCGCCAGCAGCTTGGGACTAGCGGTGGTCACAGATACGCAGTATTTT
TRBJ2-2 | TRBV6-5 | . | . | CASSYPGTPNTGELFF | TGTGCCAGCAGTTACCCCGGGACACCTAACACCGGGGAGCTGTTTTTT
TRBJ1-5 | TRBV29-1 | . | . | CSVGGTGGSNQPQHF | TGCAGCGTTGGCGGGACTGGGGGAAGCAATCAGCCCCAGCATTTT
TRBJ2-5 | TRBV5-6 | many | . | CASSLVTGQETQYF | TGTGCCAGCAGCTTGGTGACAGGCCAAGAGACCCAGTACTTC
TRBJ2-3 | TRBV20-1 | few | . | CSARDGRGQYF | TGCAGTGCTAGAGACGGTAGGGGGCAGTATTTT
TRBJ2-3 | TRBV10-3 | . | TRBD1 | CAISVITGTGLDTQYF | TGTGCCATCAGTGTAATTACCGGGACAGGGTTAGATACGCAGTATTTT
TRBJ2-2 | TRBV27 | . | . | CASSRRDTGELFF | TGTGCCAGCAGTCGCAGGGACACCGGGGAGCTGTTTTTT
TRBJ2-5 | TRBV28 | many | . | CASRGGKRVAFLETQYF | TGTGCCAGCAGAGGGGGAAAGCGGGTAGCCTTTTTAGAGACCCAGTACTTC
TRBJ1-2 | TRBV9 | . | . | CASSQRVSGKGYGYTF | TGTGCCAGCAGCCAAAGAGTAAGCGGGAAAGGGTATGGCTACACCTTC
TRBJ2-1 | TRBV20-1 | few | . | CSARDVAVSSYNEQFF | TGCAGTGCTAGAGATGTAGCGGTCAGCTCCTACAATGAGCAGTTCTTC
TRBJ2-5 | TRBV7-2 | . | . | CASSLASGETQYF | TGTGCCAGCAGCTTAGCTAGCGGAGAGACCCAGTACTTC
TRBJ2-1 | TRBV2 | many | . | CASSERRAGGNNEQFF | TGTGCCAGCAGTGAGAGGAGGGCAGGGGGTAACAATGAGCAGTTCTTC
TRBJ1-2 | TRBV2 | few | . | CASSQRTAIYGYTF | TGTGCCAGCAGCCAACGTACAGCGATCTATGGCTACACCTTC
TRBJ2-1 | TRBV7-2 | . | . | CASSFNSPGDEQFF | TGTGCCAGCAGCTTTAACAGCCCGGGGGATGAGCAGTTCTTC
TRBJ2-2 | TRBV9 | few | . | CASSATRGREGTGELFF | TGTGCCAGCAGCGCCACTCGAGGCCGTGAAGGCACCGGGGAGCTGTTTTTT
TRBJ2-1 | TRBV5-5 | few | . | CASSELTDTYNEQFF | TGTGCCAGCAGCGAACTGACAGATACCTACAATGAGCAGTTCTTC
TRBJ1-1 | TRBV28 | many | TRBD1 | CASSYRQGWSTEAFF | TGTGCCAGCAGTTACCGACAGGGATGGAGCACTGAAGCTTTCTTT
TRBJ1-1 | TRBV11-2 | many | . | CASSPEGQANTEAFF | TGTGCCAGCAGCCCCGAGGGGCAGGCGAACACTGAAGCTTTCTTT
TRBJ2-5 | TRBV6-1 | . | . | CASSPRLSPGETQYF | TGTGCCAGCAGCCCGCGGCTTAGCCCCGGGGAGACCCAGTACTTC
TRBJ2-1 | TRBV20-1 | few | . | CSARGGSEGEQFF | TGCAGTGCTAGAGGGGGGTCCGAGGGTGAGCAGTTCTTC
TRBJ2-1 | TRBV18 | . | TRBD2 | CASSPLGTSGYNEQFF | TGTGCCAGCTCACCACTTGGGACTAGCGGGTACAATGAGCAGTTCTTC
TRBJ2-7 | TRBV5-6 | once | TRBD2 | CASSPLGLAGEAYEQYF | TGTGCCAGCAGCCCACTGGGACTAGCGGGAGAGGCGTACGAGCAGTACTTC
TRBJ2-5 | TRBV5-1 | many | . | CASSPQGGETQYF | TGCGCCAGCAGCCCCCAGGGCGGGGAGACCCAGTACTTC
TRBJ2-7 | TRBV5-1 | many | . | CASRTGDEQYF | TGCGCCAGCAGGACGGGCGACGAGCAGTACTTC
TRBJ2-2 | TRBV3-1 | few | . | CASSQRDRAGELFF | TGTGCCAGCAGCCAGCGCGACCGGGCCGGGGAGCTGTTTTTT
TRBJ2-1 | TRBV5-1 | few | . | CASSREGAMNNEQFF | TGCGCCAGCAGCCGGGAAGGGGCGATGAACAATGAGCAGTTCTTC
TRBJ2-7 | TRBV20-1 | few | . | CSARPAASYEQYF | TGCAGTGCTAGGCCCGCTGCCTCCTACGAGCAGTACTTC
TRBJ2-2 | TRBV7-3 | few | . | CASSLNGRATGELFF | TGTGCCAGCAGCTTAAACGGGAGAGCCACCGGGGAGCTGTTTTTT
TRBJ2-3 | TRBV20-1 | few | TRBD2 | CSPSRTSGSTDTQYF | TGCAGTCCCAGTCGGACTAGCGGGAGCACAGATACGCAGTATTTT
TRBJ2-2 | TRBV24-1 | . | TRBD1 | CATSDGPGTGSGGELFF | TGTGCCACCAGTGATGGCCCCGGGACAGGGTCAGGCGGGGAGCTGTTTTTT
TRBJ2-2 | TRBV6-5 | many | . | CASSSYAPTGELFF | TGTGCCAGCAGTTCCTACGCTCCCACCGGGGAGCTGTTTTTT
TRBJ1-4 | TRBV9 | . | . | CASSFSDGATNEKLFF | TGTGCCAGCAGCTTCTCGGACGGTGCAACTAATGAAAAACTGTTTTTT
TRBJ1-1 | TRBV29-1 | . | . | CSGITTGDTEAFF | TGCAGCGGAATCACAACGGGAGATACAGAAGCTTTCTTT
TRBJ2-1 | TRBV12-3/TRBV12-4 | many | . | CASSPPMETYNEQFF | TGTGCCAGCAGTCCCCCTATGGAGACCTACAATGAGCAGTTCTTC
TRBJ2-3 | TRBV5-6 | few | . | CASSRTSRSTDTQYF | TGTGCCAGCAGCCGTACTAGCAGAAGCACAGATACGCAGTATTTT
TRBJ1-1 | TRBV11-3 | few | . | CASSLRLGTRAFF | TGTGCCAGCAGCTTAAGGTTGGGGACCAGGGCTTTCTTT
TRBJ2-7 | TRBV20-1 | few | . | CSAPPPAGPRNEQYF | TGCAGTGCCCCACCCCCAGCGGGCCCAAGGAACGAGCAGTACTTC
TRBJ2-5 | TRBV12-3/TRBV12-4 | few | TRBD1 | CASTWQGAKTQYF | TGTGCCAGCACCTGGCAGGGGGCTAAGACCCAGTACTTC
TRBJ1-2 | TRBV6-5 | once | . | CASSRDGYGYTF | TGTGCCAGCAGTCGGGACGGCTATGGCTACACCTTC
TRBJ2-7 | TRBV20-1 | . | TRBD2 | CSARTSGMGEQYF | TGCAGTGCTAGAACTAGCGGGATGGGCGAGCAGTACTTC
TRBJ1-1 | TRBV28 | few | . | CASSLPGPTEAFF | TGTGCCAGCAGTTTACCAGGGCCCACTGAAGCTTTCTTT
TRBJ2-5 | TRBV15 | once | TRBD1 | CATSTFRGQGKETQYF | TGTGCCACCAGCACCTTTCGGGGACAGGGGAAAGAGACCCAGTACTTC
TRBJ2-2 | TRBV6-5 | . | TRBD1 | CASRSRGRQGNTGELFF | TGTGCCAGCAGGTCTCGTGGGCGACAGGGCAACACCGGGGAGCTGTTTTTT
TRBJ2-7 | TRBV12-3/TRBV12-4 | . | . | CASIIFRSQDHEQYF | TGTGCCAGCATTATCTTCCGGTCACAGGACCACGAGCAGTACTTC
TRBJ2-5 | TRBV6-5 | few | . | CASSYGDSQETQYF | TGTGCCAGCAGTTATGGTGACAGTCAAGAGACCCAGTACTTC
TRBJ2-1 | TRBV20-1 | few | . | CSARDRYEQFF | TGCAGTGCTAGAGATCGCTATGAGCAGTTCTTC
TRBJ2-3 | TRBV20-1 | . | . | CSARAGPLMIDTQYF | TGCAGTGCTAGAGCGGGACCACTCATGATCGATACGCAGTATTTT
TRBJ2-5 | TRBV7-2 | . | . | CASSSGPSVKAQYF | TGTGCCAGCAGCTCGGGACCCTCGGTGAAGGCCCAGTACTTC
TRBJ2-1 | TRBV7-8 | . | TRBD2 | CASSLFGIASGKEQFF | TGTGCCAGCAGCTTATTTGGTATTGCTAGCGGGAAGGAGCAGTTCTTC
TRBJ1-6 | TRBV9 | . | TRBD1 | CASSVRDRVSPLHF | TGTGCCAGCAGCGTCCGAGACAGGGTTTCACCCCTCCACTTT